The entry below describes one TCR beta chain. This record belongs to a study of blood T cell repertoires in COVID-19. TCRdb's table, derived via immunoSEQ multiplex PCR, lists solely in-frame clones and lacks some. The sample comprises approximately 100,000 clones, about 85% of which are singletons, and around 13% rests with the top ten. CDR1 is WSHSY, CDR2 SAAADI, per germline. V shed 0 bases and J shed 6 bases, with 8 bases lying between them. The CDR3 is 14 amino acids. Input material: peripheral blood. The chain couples TRBV10-2 to TRBJ2-2, with unresolved D. The receptor comes from a woman aged 70-85 years with acute or convalescent COVID-19. The CDR3 DNA reads TGCGCCAGCAGTGAGTCGCCTAGTTCCGGGGAGCTGTTTTTT. This codes for CASSESPSSGELFF.